A selection of T cell receptor beta chains follows, all from one sample in a study of blood T cell repertoires in COVID-19. Libraries were prepared by immunoSEQ multiplex PCR; TCRdb keeps only in-frame clonotypes and omits some of them. Of about 160,000 clones listed, roughly 82% are singletons. The sequencing sample was made of peripheral blood. The receptors were gathered from a woman between 40 and 50 years old with COVID-19, enrolled during active disease. The CDR3 runs from the conserved cysteine through the conserved F or W. Fields, in order: J gene, V gene, CDR3 protein.

TRBJ1-4,TRBV12-3/TRBV12-4,CASSRDNKLFF
TRBJ2-1,TRBV6-1,CASSDGALNEQFF
TRBJ1-4,TRBV2,CASRAQTGASEKLFF
TRBJ2-1,TRBV11-1,CASSSGSLFTEQFF
TRBJ2-1,TRBV7-6,CASSLNYLTNEQFF
TRBJ1-5,TRBV9,CASSVGQYSNQPQHF
TRBJ2-7,TRBV11-3,CASSQGDRAYEQYF
TRBJ2-1,TRBV4-1,CASRSTGSGGEQFF
TRBJ2-2,TRBV27,CASSEIDRLNTGELFF
TRBJ2-1,TRBV5-6,CASSLGPSGRAGEQFF
TRBJ1-1,TRBV7-8,CASSKRDRGINTEAFF
TRBJ2-2,TRBV11-2,CASLPGNTGELFF
TRBJ1-2,TRBV28,CASTQGGISINYGYTF
TRBJ2-3,TRBV7-9,CASTSRENTQYF
TRBJ1-2,TRBV9,CASSPQTGSPGYTF
TRBJ2-1,TRBV11-1,CASSLETNNEQFF
TRBJ2-7,TRBV28,CASRSFGLAVEQYF
TRBJ2-3,TRBV4-1,CASSQTRDTQYF
TRBJ1-2,TRBV4-1,CASRESEGYTF
TRBJ2-1,TRBV5-1,CASSRASGFNEQFF
TRBJ2-3,TRBV19,CASSPMAGFTDTQYF
TRBJ1-4,TRBV27,CASSSPASGNEKLFF
TRBJ1-1,TRBV18,CASSADRAAEAFF
TRBJ1-1,TRBV10-3,CAISEQGTNTEAFF
TRBJ2-1,TRBV9,CASSFRGQGGYEQFF
TRBJ1-1,TRBV7-8,CASSARQDLNTEAFF
TRBJ1-5,TRBV27,CASSSTMDGAAQPQHF
TRBJ1-1,TRBV6-1,CASSEVTDPASTEAFF
TRBJ2-5,TRBV20-1,CSASVMTQYF
TRBJ2-6,TRBV19,CASSLGQSSGANVLTF
TRBJ2-5,TRBV7-6,CANAPSRTGDSLGGYQETQYF
TRBJ1-1,TRBV15,CATSADRYTEAFF
TRBJ1-6,TRBV30,CALRVGQGSYNSPLHF